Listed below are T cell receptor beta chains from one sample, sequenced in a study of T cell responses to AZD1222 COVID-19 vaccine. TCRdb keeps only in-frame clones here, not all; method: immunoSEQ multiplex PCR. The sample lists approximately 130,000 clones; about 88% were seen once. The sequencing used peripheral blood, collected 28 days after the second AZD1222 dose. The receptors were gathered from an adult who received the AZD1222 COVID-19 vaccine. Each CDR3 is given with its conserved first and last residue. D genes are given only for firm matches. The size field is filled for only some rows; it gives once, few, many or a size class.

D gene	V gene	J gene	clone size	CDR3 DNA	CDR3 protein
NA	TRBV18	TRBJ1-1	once	TGTGCCAGCTCACCATTTAGTCAGGACACTGAAGCTTTCTTT	CASSPFSQDTEAFF
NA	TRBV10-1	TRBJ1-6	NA	TGCGCCAGCAGTGAGAACGGGGGGAATTCACCCCTCCACTTT	CASSENGGNSPLHF
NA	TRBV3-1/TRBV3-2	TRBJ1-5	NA	TGTGCCAGCAGCCAAGAGGGTAGGGGACGGATTAGGCGGCCCAATCAGCCCCAGCATTTT	CASSQEGRGRIRRPNQPQHF
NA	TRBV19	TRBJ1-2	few	TGTGCCAGTAGTGGGGCCAGTTTACCCTATGGCTACACCTTC	CASSGASLPYGYTF
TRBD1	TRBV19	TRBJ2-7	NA	TGTGCCAGTAGTCTCCACGGGGACAGCTCCTACGAGCAGTACTTC	CASSLHGDSSYEQYF
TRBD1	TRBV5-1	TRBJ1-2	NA	TGCGCCAGCAATCCTACAGGGGGGAACTATGGCTACACCTTC	CASNPTGGNYGYTF
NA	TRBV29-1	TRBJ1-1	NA	TGCAGCGTTGAAGAATCCGGGGTTTCTGAAGCTTTCTTT	CSVEESGVSEAFF
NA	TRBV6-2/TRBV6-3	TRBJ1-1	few	TGTGCCAGCAGTTACTCGACAGGGAACACTGAAGCTTTCTTT	CASSYSTGNTEAFF
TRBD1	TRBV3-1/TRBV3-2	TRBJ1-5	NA	TGTGCCAGCAGCCACTTGATTCCCGACAGGGGGCGAAATAGCAATCAGCCCCAGCATTTT	CASSHLIPDRGRNSNQPQHF
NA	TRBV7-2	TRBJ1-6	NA	TGTGCCAGCAGCCCCCGGGACAACTATAATTCACCCCTCCACTTT	CASSPRDNYNSPLHF
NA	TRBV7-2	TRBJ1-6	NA	TGTGCCAGCAGCTCTTTCGGGCAGGGAAATTCACCCCTCCACTTT	CASSSFGQGNSPLHF
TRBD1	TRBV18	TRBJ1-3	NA	TGTGCCAGCTCACCACAGGGACAGGGGGCAGCTGGAAACACCATATATTTT	CASSPQGQGAAGNTIYF
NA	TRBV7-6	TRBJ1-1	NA	TGTGCCAGCAGCTTACAGGCCATATCCACTGAAGCTTTCTTT	CASSLQAISTEAFF
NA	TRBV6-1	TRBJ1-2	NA	TGTGCCAGCAGTGAAGCGTCAGGGAACTATGGCTACACCTTC	CASSEASGNYGYTF
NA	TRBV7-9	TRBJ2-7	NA	TGTGCCAGCAGCCCCGTCCTCCGTGCAGGAGTAAAAAGCGAGCAGTACTTC	CASSPVLRAGVKSEQYF
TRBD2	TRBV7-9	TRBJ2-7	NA	TGTGCCAGCAGCGCTCGACTAGCGGCGAGCTCCTACGAGCAGTACTTC	CASSARLAASSYEQYF
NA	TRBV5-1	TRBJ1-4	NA	TGCGCCAGCAGCTTCATGGGATTTAATGAAAAACTGTTTTTT	CASSFMGFNEKLFF
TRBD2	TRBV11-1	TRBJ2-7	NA	TGTGCCAGCAGCAGGAGCGGGACCTACGAGCAGTACTTC	CASSRSGTYEQYF
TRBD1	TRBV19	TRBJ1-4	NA	TGTGCCAGTAGTCCAGGGACAGGGGAGTATGAAAAACTGTTTTTT	CASSPGTGEYEKLFF
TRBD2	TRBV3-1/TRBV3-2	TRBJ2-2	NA	TGTGCCAGCAGGGGGAGAGGACTAGTGGGTGGCACCGGGGAGCTGTTTTTT	CASRGRGLVGGTGELFF
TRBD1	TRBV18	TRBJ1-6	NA	TGTGCCAGCTCACTCGGGACAGCAGGCGGATCACCCCTCCACTTT	CASSLGTAGGSPLHF
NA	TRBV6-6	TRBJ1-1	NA	TGTGCCAGCAGTCCGTGGGGAGCGGGGGACACTGAAGCTTTCTTT	CASSPWGAGDTEAFF
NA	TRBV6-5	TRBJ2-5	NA	TGTGCCAGCAGTTTGACGGGATCAGTTATGGAGACCCAGTACTTC	CASSLTGSVMETQYF
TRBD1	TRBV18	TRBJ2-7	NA	TGTGCCAGCTCACCGCTAGAGGACAGGGACTACGAGCAGTACTTC	CASSPLEDRDYEQYF
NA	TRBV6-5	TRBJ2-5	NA	TGTGCCAGCACCTACGGCGGGGAGACCCAGTACTTC	CASTYGGETQYF
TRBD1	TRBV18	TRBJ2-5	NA	TGTGCCAGCTCACCACCTACAGGGGGCTATGGACAGACCCAGTACTTC	CASSPPTGGYGQTQYF
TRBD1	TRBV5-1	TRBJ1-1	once	TGCGCCAGCAGCTTGTGGACAGGGGCGGGGTCTGAAGCTTTCTTT	CASSLWTGAGSEAFF
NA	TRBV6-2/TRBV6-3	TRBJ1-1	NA	TGTGCCAGCAGTTACGGAGGCGAAGGCACTGAAGCTTTCTTT	CASSYGGEGTEAFF
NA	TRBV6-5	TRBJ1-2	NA	TGTGCCAGCAGTTACTCTTTAGGCAGGTCTGACTACACCTTC	CASSYSLGRSDYTF
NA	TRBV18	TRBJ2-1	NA	TGTGCCAGCTCGCCGCAGGGGAGCTCCTACAATGAGCAGTTCTTC	CASSPQGSSYNEQFF
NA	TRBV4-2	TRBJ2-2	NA	TGTGCCAGCAGCCAAGGGACAACGAACACCGGGGAGCTGTTTTTT	CASSQGTTNTGELFF
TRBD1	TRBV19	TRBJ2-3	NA	TGTGCCAGTAGTTCCCGACAGGGAACAGATACGCAGTATTTT	CASSSRQGTDTQYF
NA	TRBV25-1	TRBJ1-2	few	TGTGCCAGCAGTGAATGGAAGGGCGCCCACTATGGCTACACCTTC	CASSEWKGAHYGYTF
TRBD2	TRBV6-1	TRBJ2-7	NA	TGTGCCAGCAGTGAATCCCTAGCGGGGAGCTCCTACGAGCAGTACTTC	CASSESLAGSSYEQYF
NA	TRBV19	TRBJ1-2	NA	TGTGCCAGTAGGCTAGACTATGGCTACACCTTC	CASRLDYGYTF
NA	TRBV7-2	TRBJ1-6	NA	TGTGCCAGCAGCTCAGTAACGAATTCACCCCTCCACTTT	CASSSVTNSPLHF
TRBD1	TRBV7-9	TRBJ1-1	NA	TGTGCCAGCAGCTCTGGGACAGGGTGGAACACTGAAGCTTTCTTT	CASSSGTGWNTEAFF
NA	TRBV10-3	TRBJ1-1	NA	TGTGCCATCAACCCGGGACTCTCGAACACTGAAGCTTTCTTT	CAINPGLSNTEAFF
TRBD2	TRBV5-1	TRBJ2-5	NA	TGCGCCAGCAGCTCGGGACTAGCTGAGCAAGAGACCCAGTACTTC	CASSSGLAEQETQYF
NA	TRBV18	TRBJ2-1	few	TGTGCCAGCTCACCATTCGAGCTCTCCTACAATGAGCAGTTCTTC	CASSPFELSYNEQFF
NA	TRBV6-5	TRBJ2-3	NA	TGTGCCAGCAAGTTATCGGTGGCCACAGATACGCAGTATTTT	CASKLSVATDTQYF
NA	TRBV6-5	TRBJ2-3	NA	TGTGCCAGCAGACGGACCGCGGAGGCAGATACGCAGTATTTT	CASRRTAEADTQYF
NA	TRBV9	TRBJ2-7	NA	TGTGCCAGCAGCGTAGACGCGGGGCCCTACGAGCAGTACTTC	CASSVDAGPYEQYF
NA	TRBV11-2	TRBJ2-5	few	TGTGCCAGCAGATCCCCAGGCCAAGAGACCCAGTACTTC	CASRSPGQETQYF
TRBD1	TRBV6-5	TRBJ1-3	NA	TGTGCCAGCAGCCAGGGGACAGGTCTTAACACCATATATTTT	CASSQGTGLNTIYF
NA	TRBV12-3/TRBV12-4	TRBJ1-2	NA	TGTGCCAGCAGTTTACGACAGTATGGCTACACCTTC	CASSLRQYGYTF
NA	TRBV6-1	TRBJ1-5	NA	TGTGCCAGCAGTGATTTTCCGGGTCAGCCCCAGCATTTT	CASSDFPGQPQHF
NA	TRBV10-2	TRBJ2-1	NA	TGCGCCAGCAGTGTACTCGAGAGGTATAATGAGCAGTTCTTC	CASSVLERYNEQFF
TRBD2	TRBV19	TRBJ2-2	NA	TGTGCCAGTAAACTAGCGGGAGGTCCGACCGGGGAGCTGTTTTTT	CASKLAGGPTGELFF
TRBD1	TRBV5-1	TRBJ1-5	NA	TGCGCCAGCAGCGTACAGGGGGATAGCAATCAGCCCCAGCATTTT	CASSVQGDSNQPQHF
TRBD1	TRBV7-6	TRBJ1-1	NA	TGTGCCAGCAGCCTCGGGACAGCGAACACTGAAGCTTTCTTT	CASSLGTANTEAFF
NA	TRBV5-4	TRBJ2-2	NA	TGTGCCAGCAGCTCCCGGGGGCTACCCGGGGAGCTGTTTTTT	CASSSRGLPGELFF
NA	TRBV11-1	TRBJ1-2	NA	TGTGCCAGCAGCTCAGGGGAGGGCTATGGCTACACCTTC	CASSSGEGYGYTF
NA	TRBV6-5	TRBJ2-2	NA	TGTGCCGGGGTGGACACCGGGGAGCTGTTTTTT	CAGVDTGELFF
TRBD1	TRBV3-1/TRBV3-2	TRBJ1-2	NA	TGTGCCAGCAGCAACCAGGGGGTCGACTATGGCTACACCTTC	CASSNQGVDYGYTF
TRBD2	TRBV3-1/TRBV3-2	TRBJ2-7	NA	TGTGCCAGCAGCCAAGATCTCCTAGCGGGAGACGAGCAGTACTTC	CASSQDLLAGDEQYF
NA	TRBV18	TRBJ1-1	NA	TGTGCCAGCTCACCGGAGGGGATTGAAGCTTTCTTT	CASSPEGIEAFF
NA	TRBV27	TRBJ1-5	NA	TGTGCCAGCAGTTTATCGTCAGGCCCTCATCAGCCCCAGCATTTT	CASSLSSGPHQPQHF